The rows below give T cell receptor beta chains drawn from one sample of a study of T cells after yellow fever vaccination. TCRdb used MiXCR to reprocess the 5' RACE reads, holding one entry per CDR3 protein. Among some 550,000 distinct CDR3 sequences listed, 15% to 20% were seen once. The sample in question was PBMCs, obtained 15 days after the yellow fever booster vaccination. These receptors all come from a man aged 25-40 years who received the YFV17D yellow fever vaccine. Both conserved end residues are part of each CDR3. The D gene is left open where the match is weak. Rows may omit the clone size; those that give it use once, few, many or a size class.

TRBJ2-5 TRBV7-2 - many CASSLGLLETQYF TGTGCCAGCAGCTTGGGACTTTTGGAGACCCAGTACTTC
TRBJ1-1 TRBV12-3/TRBV12-4 - few CASRSRGHSTEAFF TGTGCCAGCAGATCCAGGGGCCACTCCACTGAAGCTTTCTTT
TRBJ2-1 TRBV20-1 - - CSAHQLGQTYNEQFF TGCAGTGCTCACCAATTAGGACAGACGTACAATGAGCAGTTCTTC
TRBJ2-4 TRBV5-6 - - CASSGVGGAKNIQYF TGTGCCAGCAGCGGGGTGGGGGGCGCCAAAAACATTCAGTACTTC
TRBJ1-5 TRBV27 - - CASSLSMGQPQHF TGTGCCAGCAGTTTATCGATGGGTCAGCCCCAGCATTTT
TRBJ1-6 TRBV6-1 - - CASSGVSSYNSPLHF TGTGCCAGCAGTGGGGTTAGCTCCTATAATTCACCCCTCCACTTT
TRBJ2-7 TRBV5-1 - - CASSPPDRPYEQYF TGCGCCAGCAGCCCCCCGGACAGACCATACGAGCAGTACTTC
TRBJ2-7 TRBV19 - few CASSIQTSSYEQYF TGTGCCAGTAGTATACAAACCTCCTCCTACGAGCAGTACTTC
TRBJ2-1 TRBV20-1 - many CSGKRYNEQFF TGCAGTGGGAAGCGGTACAATGAGCAGTTCTTC
TRBJ2-7 TRBV5-6 - many CASSSKGLPNSYEQYF TGTGCCAGCAGCTCAAAGGGCCTTCCCAACTCCTACGAGCAGTACTTC
TRBJ1-4 TRBV10-3 TRBD1 - CAISETGGDEKLFF TGTGCCATCAGTGAGACAGGGGGGGATGAAAAACTGTTTTTT
TRBJ2-1 TRBV3-1 TRBD2 - CASSQDLTSGDNEQFF TGTGCCAGCAGCCAAGATTTAACTAGCGGGGACAATGAGCAGTTCTTC
TRBJ2-7 TRBV6-2/TRBV6-3 TRBD2 - CASSGLALITYEQYF TGTGCCAGCAGTGGACTAGCGCTAATTACCTACGAGCAGTACTTC
TRBJ1-1 TRBV20-1 TRBD1 - CSARDAAKTGGVTEAFF TGCAGTGCTAGAGATGCGGCGAAGACAGGGGGTGTCACTGAAGCTTTCTTT
TRBJ2-5 TRBV7-2 TRBD1 few CASSLGTATLGTQYF TGTGCCAGCAGCTTGGGGACAGCCACGCTAGGGACCCAGTACTTC
TRBJ2-7 TRBV5-1 TRBD1 - CASSSTGQGAYEQYF TGCGCCAGCAGCTCTACGGGACAGGGGGCTTATGAGCAGTACTTC
TRBJ2-2 TRBV5-1 - - CASSLAGSGSNTGELFF TGCGCCAGCAGCTTGGCCGGCAGCGGGTCGAACACCGGGGAGCTGTTTTTT
TRBJ2-2 TRBV28 TRBD2 - CASISGRAGELFF TGTGCCAGCATAAGCGGGAGGGCCGGGGAGCTGTTTTTT
TRBJ2-4 TRBV9 TRBD1 - CASSATGGAYNIQYF TGTGCCAGCAGCGCAACAGGGGGCGCTTATAACATTCAGTACTTC
TRBJ2-7 TRBV20-1 - few CSAHREPGTRREQYF TGCAGTGCTCACCGGGAACCAGGGACACGGCGCGAGCAGTACTTC
TRBJ2-1 TRBV5-5 - few CASSLGRGYSNEQFF TGTGCCAGCAGCTTGGGCCGGGGTTACTCCAATGAGCAGTTCTTC
TRBJ2-7 TRBV10-3 TRBD2 few CAISGGTSGSLEQYF TGTGCCATCAGTGGGGGGACTAGCGGGAGTCTCGAGCAGTACTTC
TRBJ2-6 TRBV5-1 - few CASSYQPDSGANVLTF TGCGCCAGCAGCTACCAGCCAGATTCTGGGGCCAACGTCCTGACTTTC
TRBJ2-2 TRBV18 - few CASSPDFRVNTGELFF TGTGCCAGCTCACCCGATTTTCGGGTGAACACCGGGGAGCTGTTTTTT
TRBJ2-2 TRBV5-5 TRBD2 - CASTPRGDPLAGELFF TGTGCCAGCACCCCCCGGGGGGATCCATTGGCTGGGGAGCTGTTTTTT
TRBJ2-2 TRBV5-1 - - CASSLYGGTNTGELFF TGCGCCAGCAGCTTGTACGGCGGAACGAACACCGGGGAGCTGTTTTTT
TRBJ2-1 TRBV7-6 TRBD2 - CASTQGGLAGGEQFF TGTGCCAGCACCCAAGGAGGACTAGCGGGAGGTGAGCAGTTCTTC
TRBJ2-1 TRBV5-1 - - CASSFGLPDNEQFF TGCGCCAGCAGCTTCGGGCTCCCTGACAATGAGCAGTTCTTC
TRBJ2-7 TRBV7-9 TRBD1 - CASNRQGDAQYF TGTGCCAGCAACAGACAGGGGGACGCGCAGTACTTC
TRBJ2-1 TRBV18 - few CASSPRGGQYNEQFF TGTGCCAGCTCACCCAGGGGCGGGCAATACAATGAGCAGTTCTTC
TRBJ2-7 TRBV24-1 - few CATSDDLTYEQYF TGTGCCACCAGTGATGACCTAACCTACGAGCAGTACTTC
TRBJ2-7 TRBV7-6 - few CASSQPGREQYF TGTGCCAGCAGCCAACCGGGGCGAGAGCAGTACTTC
TRBJ2-1 TRBV7-6 - few CASSLARKNEQFF TGTGCCAGCAGCTTAGCGCGGAAGAATGAGCAGTTCTTC
TRBJ2-5 TRBV5-4 TRBD2 once CASSRTSGSQETQYF TGTGCCAGCAGCCGGACTAGCGGGAGCCAAGAGACCCAGTACTTC
TRBJ1-2 TRBV29-1 - few CSVDRDYGYTF TGCAGCGTCGACAGAGACTATGGCTACACCTTC
TRBJ2-5 TRBV20-1 - - CSAREPRGRAIETQYF TGCAGTGCTAGAGAGCCCAGGGGGAGGGCGATTGAGACCCAGTACTTC
TRBJ2-2 TRBV7-2 TRBD2 few CASSFLFRLAGTGELFF TGTGCCAGCAGCTTCCTCTTTCGACTAGCGGGAACCGGGGAGCTGTTTTTT
TRBJ2-7 TRBV20-1 TRBD2 - CSAPGSGRYEQYF TGCAGTGCCCCTGGTAGCGGGAGGTACGAGCAGTACTTC
TRBJ2-3 TRBV12-3/TRBV12-4 TRBD2 few CASSFWASGSTDTQYF TGTGCCAGCAGTTTTTGGGCTAGCGGGAGCACAGATACGCAGTATTTT
TRBJ2-5 TRBV10-2 - few CASSEQWMETQYF TGCGCCAGCAGTGAGCAGTGGATGGAGACCCAGTACTTC
TRBJ2-5 TRBV11-3 - - CASSHRPLGTQYF TGTGCCAGCTCGCACAGACCCCTGGGGACCCAGTACTTC
TRBJ2-1 TRBV6-2/TRBV6-3 - - CASRWVTASSYNEQFF TGTGCCAGCAGGTGGGTAACAGCCAGCTCCTACAATGAGCAGTTCTTC
TRBJ2-1 TRBV5-1 - - CASSLVWDSSYNEQFF TGCGCCAGCAGCTTGGTTTGGGATAGCTCCTACAATGAGCAGTTCTTC
TRBJ2-6 TRBV7-2 - few CASTLTGGGSGANVLTF TGTGCCAGCACCCTAACAGGGGGGGGTTCTGGGGCCAACGTCCTGACTTTC
TRBJ2-1 TRBV5-6 TRBD2 - CASSLDGLGTRNEQFF TGTGCCAGCAGCTTGGACGGACTAGGGACCCGCAATGAGCAGTTCTTC
TRBJ1-5 TRBV6-6 - few CASSPDTSQHF TGTGCCAGCAGCCCCGATACCTCTCAACATTTT
TRBJ1-5 TRBV20-1 - many CSAKGVTQPQHF TGCAGTGCTAAAGGGGTGACACAGCCCCAGCATTTT
TRBJ2-7 TRBV5-1 - few CASSFSNRPLDEQYF TGCGCCAGCAGCTTCAGTAACAGACCTCTTGACGAGCAGTACTTC
TRBJ1-6 TRBV27 - few CASSLRATGSYNSPLHF TGTGCCAGCAGTTTAAGGGCCACCGGCTCCTATAATTCACCCCTCCACTTT
TRBJ2-5 TRBV12-3/TRBV12-4 - - CASSTRVGQETQYF TGTGCCAGCAGTACCCGAGTGGGGCAAGAGACCCAGTACTTC
TRBJ2-7 TRBV12-3/TRBV12-4 TRBD2 few CASSLAGPLYEQYF TGTGCCAGCTCCTTAGCGGGCCCCCTCTACGAGCAGTACTTC
TRBJ2-7 TRBV7-2 TRBD2 - CASSLRTSVPEQYF TGTGCCAGCAGCCTTCGGACTAGCGTTCCCGAGCAGTACTTC